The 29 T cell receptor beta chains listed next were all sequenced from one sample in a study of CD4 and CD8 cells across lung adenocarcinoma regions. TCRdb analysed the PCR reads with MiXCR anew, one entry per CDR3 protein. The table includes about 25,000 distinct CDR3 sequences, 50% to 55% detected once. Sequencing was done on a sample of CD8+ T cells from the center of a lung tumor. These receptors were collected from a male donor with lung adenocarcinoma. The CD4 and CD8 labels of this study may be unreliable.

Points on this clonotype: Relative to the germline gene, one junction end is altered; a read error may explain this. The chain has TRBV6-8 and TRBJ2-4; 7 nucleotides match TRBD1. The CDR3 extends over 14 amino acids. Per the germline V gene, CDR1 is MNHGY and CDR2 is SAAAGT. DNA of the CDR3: TGTGGCATCACGGCGCGAGGGGGCAAAGATATTCAGTACTTT. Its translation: CGITARGGKDIQYF.

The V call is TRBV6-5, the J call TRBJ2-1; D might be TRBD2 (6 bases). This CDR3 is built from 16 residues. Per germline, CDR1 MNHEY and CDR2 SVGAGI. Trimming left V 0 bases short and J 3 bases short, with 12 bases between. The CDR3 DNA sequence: TGTGCCAGCAGTTACTCGATGGTAGCGGACTACAATGAGCAGTTCTTC. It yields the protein CASSYSMVADYNEQFF.

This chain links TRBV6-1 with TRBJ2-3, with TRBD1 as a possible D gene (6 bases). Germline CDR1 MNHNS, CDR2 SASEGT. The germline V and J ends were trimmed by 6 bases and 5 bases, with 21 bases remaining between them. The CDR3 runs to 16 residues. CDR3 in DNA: TGTGCCAGCAGGGGGGCCGGGGCACGGGATGGAGATACGCAGTATTTT. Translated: CASRGAGARDGDTQYF.

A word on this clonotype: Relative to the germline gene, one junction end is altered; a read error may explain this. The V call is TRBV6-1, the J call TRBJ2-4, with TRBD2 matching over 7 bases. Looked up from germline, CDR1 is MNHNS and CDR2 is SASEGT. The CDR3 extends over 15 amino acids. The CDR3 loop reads CASCGGLGATNTQYF. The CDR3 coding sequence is TGTGCCAGTTGCGGGGGTCTGGGAGCCACAAACACTCAGTACTTT.

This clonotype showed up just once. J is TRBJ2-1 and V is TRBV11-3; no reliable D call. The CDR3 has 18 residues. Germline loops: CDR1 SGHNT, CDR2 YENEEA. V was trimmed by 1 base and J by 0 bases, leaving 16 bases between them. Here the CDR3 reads CASSLADLFPSSYNEQFF. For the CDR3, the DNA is TGTGCCAGCAGCTTAGCAGACCTGTTCCCGAGCTCCTACAATGAGCAGTTCTTC.

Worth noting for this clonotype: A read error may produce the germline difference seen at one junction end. CDR3 protein: CASSEAGMGVEDMQYF. Here the CDR3 DNA reads TGTGCCAGCAGTGAAGCGGGGATGGGAGTTGAAGATATGCAGTATTTT. The rearrangement uses TRBV6-1 and TRBJ2-3, with D possibly matching TRBD2 (5 bases). This CDR3 spans 16 amino acids. Germline values: CDR1 MNHNS, CDR2 SASEGT.

Here the CDR3 DNA reads TGTGCCAGCAGCGTAGCGGGGACGGGAGCCAAAGACATGCAGTATTTT. It codes for CASSVAGTGAKDMQYF. The chain employs TRBV6-1 and TRBJ2-4; 8 nucleotides line up with TRBD2. The J call is in doubt because the DNA end fits TRBJ2-3 better. CDR1 is MNHNS, CDR2 SASEGT, per germline. The CDR3 is 16 amino acids.

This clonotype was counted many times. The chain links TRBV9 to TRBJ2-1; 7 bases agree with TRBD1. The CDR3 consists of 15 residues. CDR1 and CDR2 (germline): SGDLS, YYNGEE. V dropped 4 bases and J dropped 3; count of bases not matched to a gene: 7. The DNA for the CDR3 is TGTGCCAGCAGCTCCGTATCAGGGGGCTACAATGAGCAGTTCTTC. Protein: CASSSVSGGYNEQFF.

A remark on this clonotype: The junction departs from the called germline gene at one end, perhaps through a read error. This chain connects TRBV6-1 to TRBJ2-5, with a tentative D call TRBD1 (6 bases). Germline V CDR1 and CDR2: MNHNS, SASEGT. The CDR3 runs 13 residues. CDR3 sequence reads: CASSQGYSEAQSF. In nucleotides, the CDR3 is TGTGCCAGCAGCCAGGGGTATTCAGAGGCCCAGTCCTTC.

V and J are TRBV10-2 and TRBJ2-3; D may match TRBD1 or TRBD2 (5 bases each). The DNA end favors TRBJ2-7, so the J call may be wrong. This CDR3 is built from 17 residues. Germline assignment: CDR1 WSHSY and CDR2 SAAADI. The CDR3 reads CASSAPPGLGGTDTQYF. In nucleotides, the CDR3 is TGCGCCAGCAGTGCCCCTCCGGGGCTGGGTGGCACAGATACGCAGTACTTC.

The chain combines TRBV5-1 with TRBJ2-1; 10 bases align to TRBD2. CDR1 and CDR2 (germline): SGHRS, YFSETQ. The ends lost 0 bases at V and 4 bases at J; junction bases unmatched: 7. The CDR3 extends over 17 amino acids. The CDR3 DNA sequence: TGCGCCAGCAGCTTGGGGCTAGCGGGAGCCTCATACAATGAGCAGTTCTTC. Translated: CASSLGLAGASYNEQFF.

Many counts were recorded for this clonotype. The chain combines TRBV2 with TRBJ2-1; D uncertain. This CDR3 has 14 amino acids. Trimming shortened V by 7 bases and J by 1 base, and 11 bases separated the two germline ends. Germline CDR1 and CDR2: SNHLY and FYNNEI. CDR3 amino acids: CASTRSQSYNEQFF. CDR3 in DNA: TGTGCCAGCACGAGGTCACAATCCTACAATGAGCAGTTCTTC.

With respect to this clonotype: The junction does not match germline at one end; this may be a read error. CDR3 coding DNA: TGTGCCAGCAGACGGCCGGGAGGCCCAGACACGCAGTACTTT. Residues: CASRRPGGPDTQYF. The rearrangement links TRBV6-1 to TRBJ2-3; 7 positions agree with TRBD2. CDR1 is MNHNS and CDR2 is SASEGT in the germline V gene. The CDR3 is made up of 14 amino acids.

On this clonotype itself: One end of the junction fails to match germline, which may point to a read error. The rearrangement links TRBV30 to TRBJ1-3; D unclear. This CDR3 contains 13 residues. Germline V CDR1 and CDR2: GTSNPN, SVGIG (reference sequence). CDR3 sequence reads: CAWRVNPGNTIYF. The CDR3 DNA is TGTGCCTGGCGTGTTAACCCTGGAAACACCATATATTTT.

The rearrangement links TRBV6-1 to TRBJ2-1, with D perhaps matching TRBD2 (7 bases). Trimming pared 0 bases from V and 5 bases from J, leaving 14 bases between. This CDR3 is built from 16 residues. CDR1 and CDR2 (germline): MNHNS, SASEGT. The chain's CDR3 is CASSEAGAGANNEQFF. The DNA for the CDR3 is TGTGCCAGCAGTGAAGCGGGGGCGGGAGCAAACAATGAGCAGTTCTTC.

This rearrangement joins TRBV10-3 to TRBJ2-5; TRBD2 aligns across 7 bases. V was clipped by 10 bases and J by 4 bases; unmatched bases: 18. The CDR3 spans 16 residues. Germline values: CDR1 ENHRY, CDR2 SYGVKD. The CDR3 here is CANAGAGAGDRETQYF. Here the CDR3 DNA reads TGTGCCAACGCGGGAGCCGGGGCCGGTGATCGAGAGACCCAGTACTTC.

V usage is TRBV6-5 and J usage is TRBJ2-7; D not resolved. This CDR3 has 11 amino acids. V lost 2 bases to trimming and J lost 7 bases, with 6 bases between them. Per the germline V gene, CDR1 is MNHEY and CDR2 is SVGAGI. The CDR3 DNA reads TGTGCCAGCAGTTACGGTCAGGAGCAGTACTTC. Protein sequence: CASSYGQEQYF.

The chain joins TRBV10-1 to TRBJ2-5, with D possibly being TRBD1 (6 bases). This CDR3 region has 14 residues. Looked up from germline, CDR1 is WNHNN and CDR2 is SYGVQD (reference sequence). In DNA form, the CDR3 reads TGCGCGGGCAGTGGGGGCCGGGACGCAGATACGCAGTACTTC. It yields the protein CAGSGGRDADTQYF.

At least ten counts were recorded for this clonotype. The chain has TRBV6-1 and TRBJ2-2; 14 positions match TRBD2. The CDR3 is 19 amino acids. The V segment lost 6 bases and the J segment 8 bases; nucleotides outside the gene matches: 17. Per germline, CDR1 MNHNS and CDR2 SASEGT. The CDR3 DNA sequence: TGTGCCAGCAGGCCGGGACTAGCGGGAGAATTTGCGATGGTAGGGGAGCTGTTTTTT. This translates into CASRPGLAGEFAMVGELFF.

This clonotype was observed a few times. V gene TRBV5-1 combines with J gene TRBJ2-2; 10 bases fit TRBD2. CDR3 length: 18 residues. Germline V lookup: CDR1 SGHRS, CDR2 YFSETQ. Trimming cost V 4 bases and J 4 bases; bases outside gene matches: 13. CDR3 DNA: TGCGCCAGCAGCCCAGGATATGGGACTAGCGCCTCCACCGGGGAGCTGTTTTTT. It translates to CASSPGYGTSASTGELFF.

DNA of the CDR3: TGCGCCAGCAGCCCGCCAGGGGTCCCAGATACGCAGTATTTT. The encoded protein is CASSPPGVPDTQYF. V usage is TRBV4-1 and J usage is TRBJ2-3, with D perhaps matching TRBD1 (6 bases). Per germline, CDR1 MGHRA and CDR2 YSYEKL. The V end lost 4 bases, the J end lost 4 bases, and 12 bases lay between the germline ends. This CDR3 has 14 amino acids.

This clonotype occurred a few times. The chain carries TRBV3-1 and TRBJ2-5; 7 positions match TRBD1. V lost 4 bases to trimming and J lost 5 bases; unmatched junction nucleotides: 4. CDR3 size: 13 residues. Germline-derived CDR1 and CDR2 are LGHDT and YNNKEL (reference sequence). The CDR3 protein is CASSRGGGETQYF. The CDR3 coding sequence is TGTGCCAGCAGCCGAGGGGGCGGGGAGACCCAGTACTTC.

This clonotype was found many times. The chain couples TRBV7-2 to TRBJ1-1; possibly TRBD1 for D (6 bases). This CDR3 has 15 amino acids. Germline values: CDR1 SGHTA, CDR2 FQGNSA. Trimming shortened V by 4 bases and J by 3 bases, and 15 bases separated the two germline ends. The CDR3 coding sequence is TGTGCCAGCAGCTGGGTGTCAGGGGTGGACACTGAAGCTTTCTTT. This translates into CASSWVSGVDTEAFF. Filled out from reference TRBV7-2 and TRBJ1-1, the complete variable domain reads GAGVSQSPSNKVTEKGKDVELRCDPISGHTALYWYRQSLGQGLEFLIYFQGNSAPDKSGLPSDRFSAERTGGSVSTLTIQRTQQEDSAVYLCASSWVSGVDTEAFFGQGTRLTVV.

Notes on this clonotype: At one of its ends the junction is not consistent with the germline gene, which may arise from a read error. CDR3 loop: CGSGPGKSAKNTQYF. CDR3 DNA sequence: TGTGGCAGCGGCCCGGGGAAGAGCGCCAAAAACACGCAGTACTTC. The V gene is TRBV6-1, the J gene TRBJ2-4; D is perhaps TRBD2 (5 bases). There are 15 residues in the CDR3. The germline gives CDR1 MNHNS, CDR2 SASEGT.

CDR3 nucleotides: TGTGCCAGCAGCCAAGCGGGGGCGAACACCGGGGAGCTGTTTTTT. Its translation: CASSQAGANTGELFF. The chain employs TRBV3-1 and TRBJ2-2; a possible D gene is TRBD2 (6 bases). The CDR3 is 15 amino acids. Trimming took 1 base from V and 0 from J, leaving 6 bases between them. The germline CDR1 and CDR2 sequences are LGHDT and YNNKEL (reference sequence).

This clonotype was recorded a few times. CDR3 in amino acids: CASARGQGVETQYF. CDR3 DNA: TGTGCTAGTGCCCGGGGACAGGGGGTAGAGACCCAGTACTTC. The chain combines TRBV12-5 with TRBJ2-1, with 11 positions matching TRBD1. The J call is doubtful: the DNA matches TRBJ2-5 better. The CDR3 contains 14 residues. CDR1 and CDR2 from the germline V gene are LGHNT and FRNRAP.

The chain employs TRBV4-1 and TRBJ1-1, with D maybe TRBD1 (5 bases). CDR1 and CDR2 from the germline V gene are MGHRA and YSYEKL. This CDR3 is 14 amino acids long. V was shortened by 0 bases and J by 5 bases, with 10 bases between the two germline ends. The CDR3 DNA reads TGCGCCAGCAGCCAAGAAACAGGTTATACTGAAGCTTTCTTT. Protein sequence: CASSQETGYTEAFF.

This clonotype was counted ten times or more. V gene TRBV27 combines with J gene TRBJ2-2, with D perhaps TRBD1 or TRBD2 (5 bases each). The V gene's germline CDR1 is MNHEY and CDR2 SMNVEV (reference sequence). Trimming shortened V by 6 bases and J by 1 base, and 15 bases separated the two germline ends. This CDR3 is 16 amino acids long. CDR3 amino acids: CASSPEGLGNTGELFF. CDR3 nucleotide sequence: TGTGCCAGCAGCCCAGAGGGGTTAGGGAACACCGGGGAGCTGTTTTTT.

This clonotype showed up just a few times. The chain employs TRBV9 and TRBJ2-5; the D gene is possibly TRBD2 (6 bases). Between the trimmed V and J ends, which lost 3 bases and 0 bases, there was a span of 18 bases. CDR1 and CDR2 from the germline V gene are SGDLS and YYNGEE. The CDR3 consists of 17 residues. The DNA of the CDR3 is TGTGCCAGCAGCGCAGATCCGGGACTGGGGTACCAAGAGACCCAGTACTTC. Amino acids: CASSADPGLGYQETQYF.